Listed here are 29 T cell receptor beta chains from one sample, sequenced in a study of blood T cell repertoires in COVID-19. Sequencing was performed with immunoSEQ multiplex PCR; in TCRdb, only in-frame clones are kept and a portion is missing. The sample gives 200,000 to 250,000 clones, 80% to 90% of which show up once; 15% to 20% is in the top ten. The material sequenced was peripheral blood. The receptors were sampled from a woman of 80 years or more with active or convalescent COVID-19.

The CDR3 bases are TGTGCCAGCAGCTCTCACACCCCGGACAGGGGCGCTGGTAACTATGGCTACACCTTC. Translating it yields CASSSHTPDRGAGNYGYTF. J is TRBJ1-2 and V is TRBV28; 9 bases are shared with TRBD1. V trimming: 6 bases; J trimming: 1 base; junction bases outside the gene matches: 18. The CDR3 sequence is 19 residues long. Germline CDR1 and CDR2: MDHEN and SYDVKM.

The V gene is TRBV6-5, the J gene TRBJ1-6, with TRBD1 identical over 9 bases. This CDR3 is 15 amino acids long. Per germline, CDR1 MNHEY and CDR2 SVGAGI. V was pared by 4 bases and J by 7 bases, with 5 bases of the junction left unmatched. The CDR3 sequence is CASSLQGAENSPLHF. The CDR3, as DNA: TGTGCCAGCAGTTTACAGGGGGCGGAAAATTCACCCCTCCACTTT.

This clone was seen only once. The chain links TRBV29-1 to TRBJ2-3; D may be TRBD2 (6 bases). This CDR3 contains 14 residues. Per the germline V gene, CDR1 is SQVTM and CDR2 is ANQGSEA. V lost 7 bases and J 2 bases, leaving 16 bases between the germline ends. This chain's CDR3 is CSARLGLHTDTQYF. The CDR3 nucleotides are TGCAGCGCCCGACTGGGACTCCACACAGATACGCAGTATTTT.

For the CDR3, the DNA is TGTGCCAGTAGTGCCTCCCGGGGGGTCACAGATACGCAGTATTTT. This gives the protein CASSASRGVTDTQYF. V is TRBV19 and J is TRBJ2-3; the match to TRBD2 covers 7 bases. The CDR3 sequence is 15 residues long. The trim removed 5 bases at V and 2 bases at J, leaving 7 bases unmatched. Germline V lookup: CDR1 LNHDA, CDR2 SQIVND (reference sequence).

This chain connects TRBV4-1 to TRBJ2-1; 7 nucleotides match TRBD1. CDR3 length: 19 amino acids. Germline-derived CDR1 and CDR2 are MGHRA and YSYEKL. J was trimmed by 8 bases and V by 3 bases; bases with no gene match: 22. The CDR3 sequence: CASSHPGTALPPHRDEQFF. In DNA, the CDR3 is TGCGCCAGCAGCCACCCAGGGACAGCGTTACCCCCGCATCGGGATGAGCAGTTCTTC.

This clone was seen a single time. V gene TRBV5-4 combines with J gene TRBJ1-2; D unresolved. V was cut by 2 bases and J by 7 bases, with 12 bases left in between. The CDR3 is 13 residues long. The V gene's germline CDR1 is SGHNT and CDR2 YYREEE (reference sequence). CDR3 region: CASSFEARGGYTF. The DNA of the CDR3 is TGTGCCAGCAGCTTTGAGGCCCGGGGTGGCTACACCTTC.

The rearrangement uses TRBV18 and TRBJ1-6; D is possibly TRBD1 (6 bases). Trimming removed 3 bases at V and 4 bases at J, with 10 bases between. The CDR3 runs to 15 residues. Germline V gene lookup returns CDR1 KGHSH and CDR2 LQKENI. CDR3 protein: CASSPGTPYNSPLHF. The CDR3 DNA follows: TGTGCCAGCTCACCGGGGACACCTTATAATTCACCCCTCCACTTT.

The J gene is TRBJ2-3, the V gene TRBV18; 10 nucleotides line up with TRBD2. There are 15 residues in the CDR3. The ends lost 6 bases at V and 5 bases at J; junction bases unmatched: 8. The germline V gene encodes CDR1 KGHSH and CDR2 LQKENI. CDR3 DNA sequence: TGTGCCAGCTCTCCTCTAGCGGGGGTCATAGATACGCAGTATTTT. This gives the protein CASSPLAGVIDTQYF.

The rearrangement links TRBV28 to TRBJ1-1, with D unclear. The ends were cut back, 5 bases at V and 8 bases at J, with 21 bases in the middle. Germline assignment: CDR1 MDHEN and CDR2 SYDVKM. The CDR3 is 15 residues long. The DNA of the CDR3 is TGTGCCAGCAGTCAACCCCCGACACCCCCGGCCGAAGCTTTCTTT. It translates to CASSQPPTPPAEAFF.

This chain links TRBV11-3 with TRBJ2-3; 8 bases agree with TRBD2. Germline V gene lookup returns CDR1 SGHNT and CDR2 YENEEA. The junction had 10 bases not matched to a gene; V was cut back by 8 bases and J by 3 bases. CDR3 length: 15 amino acids. CDR3 sequence: CASSRGGRTTDTQYF. The CDR3 DNA sequence: TGTGCCAGCTCCCGGGGGGGCCGAACAACAGATACGCAGTATTTT.

The chain is built from TRBV6-6 and TRBJ2-1; the match to TRBD2 covers 9 bases. The length of the CDR3 is 15 residues. The trim removed 6 bases at V and 7 bases at J, leaving 10 bases unmatched. Germline CDR1 MNHNY, CDR2 SVGAGI (reference sequence). The CDR3 sequence: CASRELAGDVNEQFF. CDR3 bases: TGTGCCAGCAGGGAACTAGCGGGCGACGTAAATGAGCAGTTCTTC.

The chain carries TRBV19 and TRBJ2-2; tentative D call: TRBD2 (6 bases). The germline V and J ends were trimmed by 3 bases and 0 bases, with 8 bases remaining between them. Germline V lookup: CDR1 LNHDA, CDR2 SQIVND (reference sequence). The CDR3 spans 15 residues. The CDR3 DNA reads TGTGCCAGTAGTATGGCGGGGACGAACACCGGGGAGCTGTTTTTT. It is translated as CASSMAGTNTGELFF. Full variable domain (remainder filled in from reference TRBV19 and TRBJ2-2): DGGITQSPKYLFRKEGQNVTLSCEQNLNHDAMYWYRQDPGQGLRLIYYSQIVNDFQKGDIAEGYSVSREKKESFPLTVTSAQKNPTAFYLCASSMAGTNTGELFFGEGSRLTVL.

This clone occurred once. The V gene is TRBV5-1, the J gene TRBJ2-7, with TRBD1 identical over 9 bases. Unmatched junction bases numbered 7, after V lost 4 bases and J lost 2 bases. Germline V gives CDR1 SGHRS, CDR2 YFSETQ. The CDR3 loop spans 15 amino acids. The CDR3 DNA reads TGCGCCAGCAGCCAACAGGGACAGGGTACCTACGAGCAGTACTTC. It encodes CASSQQGQGTYEQYF.

This clone has a handful of counts. This chain joins TRBV7-3 and TRBJ1-2, with a tentative D call TRBD1 (5 bases). The V end lost 2 bases, the J end lost 4 bases, and 11 bases lay between the germline ends. In germline, CDR1 is SGHTA, CDR2 FQGTGA. CDR3 length equals 14 residues. The CDR3 region is CASSLGQGPYGYTF. CDR3 nucleotides: TGTGCCAGCAGCTTAGGGCAGGGTCCCTATGGCTACACCTTC.

The chain combines TRBV29-1 with TRBJ1-1; D is ambiguous. Germline assignment: CDR1 SQVTM and CDR2 ANQGSEA. The CDR3 extends over 13 amino acids. Deletions cut 3 bases from V and 2 bases from J, with 10 bases between. In DNA, the CDR3 is TGCAGCGTTGACGCACAGAGAAACACTGAAGCTTTCTTT. As protein: CSVDAQRNTEAFF.

The rearrangement uses TRBV5-1 and TRBJ1-2, with 7 bases lining up with TRBD1. The ends lost 4 bases at V and 4 bases at J; junction bases unmatched: 10. Germline V CDR1 and CDR2: SGHRS, YFSETQ. The CDR3 covers 15 residues. CDR3 region: CASSIGTALLYGYTF. The CDR3 nucleotides read TGCGCCAGCAGCATAGGGACAGCTCTTCTCTATGGCTACACCTTC.

The chain combines TRBV4-2 with TRBJ2-4; TRBD1 agrees at 12 bases. The CDR3 has 19 residues. Germline lookup yields CDR1 LGHNA and CDR2 YNFKEQ. V lost 0 bases and J lost 0; bases outside the gene matches: 6. CDR3 protein: CASSQEWDRGPVAKNIQYF. DNA for the CDR3: TGTGCCAGCAGCCAAGAGTGGGACAGGGGGCCGGTAGCCAAAAACATTCAGTACTTC.

This rearrangement joins TRBV4-1 to TRBJ1-1, with D maybe TRBD1 (5 bases). The V gene's germline CDR1 is MGHRA and CDR2 YSYEKL. This CDR3 has 15 amino acids. Trimming removed 3 bases at V and 4 bases at J, with 15 bases between. The CDR3 is CASSQPQGYGTEAFF. The CDR3 bases are TGCGCCAGCAGCCAGCCTCAGGGATACGGCACTGAAGCTTTCTTT.

The chain couples TRBV6-1 to TRBJ2-5; 8 positions agree with TRBD2. There are 16 residues in the CDR3. V shed 4 bases, J shed 6 bases, and the junction held 13 bases outside the gene matches. Looked up from germline, CDR1 is MNHNS and CDR2 is SASEGT. Written as DNA, the CDR3 is TGTGCCAGCAGTGGAGCGACGGGAGGGCCCTCTAAGACCCAGTACTTC. It encodes CASSGATGGPSKTQYF.

In this sample, this clone turned up once. The CDR3 nucleotides are TGTGCCAGCTCACCACCAAACAGACTAGAAGATACGCAGTATTTT. This sequence encodes CASSPPNRLEDTQYF. J is TRBJ2-3 and V is TRBV18; possible D gene TRBD2, 6 bases. Germline CDR1 reads KGHSH; CDR2 reads LQKENI. This CDR3 is 15 amino acids long. V shed 0 bases and J shed 5 bases, with 12 bases lying between them.

The J gene is TRBJ2-7, the V gene TRBV5-1, with 7 bases matching TRBD1. J lost 1 base, V lost 1 base, and 11 bases had no gene match. This CDR3 has 17 residues. The germline CDR1 and CDR2 sequences are SGHRS and YFSETQ. The CDR3 nucleotides read TGCGCCAGCAGCTTGTCTTGGGGGACAGCTCTTTCCTACGAGCAGTACTTC. Residues: CASSLSWGTALSYEQYF.

The V and J genes are TRBV15 and TRBJ2-7, with TRBD1 as a possible D gene (5 bases). There are 17 residues in the CDR3. V was pared by 1 base and J by 2 bases, with 18 bases between. The V gene's germline CDR1 is LNHNV and CDR2 YYDKDF (reference sequence). This CDR3 is CATSRARTPVTTYEQYF. DNA of the CDR3: TGTGCCACCAGCAGAGCAAGGACACCCGTCACCACCTACGAGCAGTACTTC. Drawing the rest from reference TRBV15 and TRBJ2-7, the complete variable domain is DAMVIQNPRYQVTQFGKPVTLSCSQTLNHNVMYWYQQKSSQAPKLLFHYYDKDFNNEADTPDNFQSRRPNTSFCFLDIRSPGLGDTAMYLCATSRARTPVTTYEQYFGPGTRLTVT.

V is TRBV6-2 or TRBV6-3 and J is TRBJ1-5, with a tentative D call TRBD1 (6 bases). Looked up from germline, CDR1 is MNHEY and CDR2 is SVGEGT. The ends were cut back, 5 bases at V and 3 bases at J, with 11 bases in the middle. This CDR3 region has 14 residues. CDR3 coding DNA: TGTGCCAGCAGTCGGACAGAGACCAATCAGCCCCAGCATTTT. Translated: CASSRTETNQPQHF.

The chain recombines TRBV6-6 with TRBJ1-5, with D uncertain. There are 14 residues in the CDR3. Germline values: CDR1 MNHNY, CDR2 SVGAGI (reference sequence). V was shortened by 7 bases and J by 0 bases, with 10 bases between the two germline ends. CDR3 residues: CASNEALSNQPQHF. As DNA, the CDR3 is TGTGCCAGCAACGAGGCACTTAGCAATCAGCCCCAGCATTTT.

The chain recombines TRBV29-1 with TRBJ2-3; D is undetermined. The germline V gene has CDR1 SQVTM and CDR2 ANQGSEA. The germline V and J ends were trimmed by 7 bases and 2 bases, with 4 bases remaining between them. This CDR3 region has 10 residues. The CDR3 coding sequence is TGCAGCGCACACACAGATACGCAGTATTTT. Translation: CSAHTDTQYF.

The chain couples TRBV3-1 (or the pseudogene TRBV3-2) to TRBJ2-5; 10 nucleotides match TRBD1. CDR1 and CDR2 from the germline V gene are LGHDT and YNNKEL (reference sequence). Trimming removed 3 bases from V and 4 bases from J; junction bases left unmatched: 8. The CDR3 consists of 16 residues. Here the CDR3 DNA reads TGTGCCAGCAGCCATCGGGGGAGGACAGGGGGAGAGACCCAGTACTTC. Amino acid sequence: CASSHRGRTGGETQYF.

The sample holds a few counts of this clone. The rearrangement joins TRBV19 to TRBJ1-5; possibly TRBD1 for D (6 bases). V dropped 3 bases and J dropped 2 bases, with 17 bases sitting between them. The CDR3 has 17 amino acids. Per germline, CDR1 LNHDA and CDR2 SQIVND (reference sequence). DNA for the CDR3: TGTGCCAGTAGTATTCGGGGGGGCAAGGGCGGCAATCAGCCCCAGCATTTT. Residues: CASSIRGGKGGNQPQHF.

This chain connects TRBV28 to TRBJ1-5; a weak D match, TRBD1 (5 bases). V was shortened by 5 bases and J by 2 bases, with 10 bases between the two germline ends. Germline V CDR1 and CDR2: MDHEN, SYDVKM. CDR3 size: 14 residues. The CDR3 DNA follows: TGTGCCAGCAGTCCCCCCAGGGGCAATCAGCCCCAGCATTTT. This codes for CASSPPRGNQPQHF.

V is TRBV28 and J is TRBJ1-6, with 7 bases fitting TRBD1. The CDR3 totals 15 residues. The germline V gene has CDR1 MDHEN and CDR2 SYDVKM. J gave up 11 bases and V 5 bases, and 12 bases lay outside the gene matches. This CDR3 reads CASSARDRVTPPLHF. The CDR3 bases are TGTGCCAGCAGTGCACGCGACAGGGTTACTCCACCCCTCCACTTT.